The 26 T cell receptor beta chains given below trace back to one sample, sequenced in a study of read filtering for tumor transcriptome and immune sequencing. This library used approximately 390 ng RNA and molecular barcoded adaptors spanning alpha/delta and beta/gamma chains. TCRdb reprocessed the reads via MiXCR and lists one record per CDR3 protein. In the table there are 100,000 to 150,000 distinct CDR3 sequences, about 12% of which are singletons. The sample consisted of a population of CD138-negative cells sorted from bone marrow. The receptor source for this set is a donor aged 40 or older with multiple myeloma.

The sample holds many counts of this clonotype. V and J are TRBV6-2 or TRBV6-3 and TRBJ1-1; TRBD1 aligns across 7 bases. V lost 7 bases to trimming and J lost 5 bases; unmatched junction nucleotides: 7. The CDR3 runs 13 residues. CDR1 and CDR2 from the germline V gene are MNHEY and SVGEGT. CDR3: CASNDRVWTEAFF. The CDR3 DNA is TGTGCCAGCAACGACAGGGTTTGGACTGAAGCTTTCTTT.

This clonotype was picked up a small number of times. The J gene is TRBJ2-7, the V gene TRBV7-9, with TRBD1 matching 10 bases. Germline CDR1 reads SEHNR; CDR2 reads FQNEAQ (reference sequence). Trimming took 5 bases from V and 4 from J; bases not matched to a gene: 8. The CDR3 extends over 15 amino acids. The CDR3 DNA reads TGTGCCAGCAGCCCGCGACAGGGGGCGGGATACGAGCAGTACTTC. Translation: CASSPRQGAGYEQYF.

In its sample, this clonotype was seen many times. Mismatch with germline at one junction end may stem from a read error. The V gene is TRBV29-1, the J gene TRBJ1-1; D is possibly TRBD1 (6 bases). Germline V gene sequence: CDR1 SQVTM, CDR2 ANQGSEA. The CDR3 loop spans 13 amino acids. This CDR3 reads CSAKRDTYTEALF. The CDR3 DNA is TGCAGCGCGAAGAGGGACACCTACACTGAAGCTCTCTTT.

The sample holds many counts of this clonotype. This chain links TRBV6-1 with TRBJ2-7, with 8 bases matching TRBD1. CDR1 and CDR2 (germline): MNHNS, SASEGT. This CDR3 spans 16 amino acids. Germline trimming cut 3 bases from V and 0 bases from J; bases unmatched to any gene: 7. The CDR3 loop is CASSDGGDRFSYEQYF. Here the CDR3 DNA reads TGTGCCAGCAGTGATGGAGGGGACAGGTTCTCCTACGAGCAGTACTTC.

Comment on this clonotype: This clone may be a read error of a much larger clone one base away. This chain links TRBV29-1 with TRBJ1-5; D is perhaps TRBD1 (5 bases). The CDR3 consists of 13 residues. Germline CDR1 reads SQVTM; CDR2 reads ANQGSEA. The CDR3 reads CGVLTELNQPQHF. CDR3 nucleotide sequence: TGCGGCGTCCTGACAGAGTTAAATCAGCCCCAGCATTTT.

This clonotype has at least ten counts. CDR3 region: CASSLSGAEQYF. The CDR3 nucleotides are TGCGCCAGCAGCCTTAGCGGCGCCGAGCAGTACTTC. The V call is TRBV5-1, the J call TRBJ2-7, with D possibly matching TRBD2 (6 bases). V lost 4 bases and J lost 6, with 11 bases in between. CDR3 length: 12 amino acids. Germline CDR1 is SGHRS and CDR2 is YFSETQ.

This clonotype has a count of ten or more. The V and J genes are TRBV30 and TRBJ2-2; 13 nucleotides line up with TRBD2. Trimming took 4 bases from V and 6 from J; bases not matched to a gene: 5. CDR1 and CDR2 (germline): GTSNPN, SVGIG (reference sequence). The CDR3 has 15 amino acids. This CDR3 reads CAWIRGLAGAGELFF. The CDR3 nucleotides read TGTGCCTGGATCCGAGGACTAGCGGGAGCCGGGGAGCTGTTTTTT.

As to this clonotype: A much larger clonotype is one base distant, so this may be a read error. The gene calls are TRBV2 and TRBJ2-1; 7 nucleotides match TRBD1. The CDR3 extends over 15 amino acids. The V gene's germline CDR1 is SNHLY and CDR2 FYNNEI. DNA for the CDR3: TGTGCCAGCAGGGGGACAGAAGTCTCCTGCAATGAGCAGTTCTTC. It encodes CASRGTEVSCNEQFF. Variable domain in full (rest from reference TRBV2 and TRBJ2-1): EPEVTQTPSHQVTQMGQEVILRCVPISNHLYFYWYRQILGQKVEFLVSFYNNEISEKSEIFDDQFSVERPDGSNFTLKIRSTKLEDSAMYFCASRGTEVSCNEQFFGPGTRLTVL.

This clonotype occurred many times. V is TRBV6-5 and J is TRBJ2-2; tentatively, D is TRBD1 (5 bases). The CDR3 consists of 15 residues. Germline V lookup: CDR1 MNHEY, CDR2 SVGAGI. Deletions cut 0 bases from V and 5 bases from J, with 10 bases between. CDR3: CASSYSAGNTGELFF. The CDR3 DNA reads TGTGCCAGCAGTTACTCGGCAGGGAATACCGGGGAGCTGTTTTTT.

This clonotype occurred many times. Here the CDR3 DNA reads TGCAGTGCTAGTGTCAGGGAAAATGAGCAGTTCTTC. Protein product: CSASVRENEQFF. This chain links TRBV20-1 with TRBJ2-1; D possibly corresponds to TRBD1 (5 bases). Between the trimmed V and J ends, which lost 3 bases and 7 bases, there was a span of 10 bases. Germline CDR1 reads DFQATT; CDR2 reads SNEGSKA (reference sequence). There are 12 residues in the CDR3.

In this sample, this clonotype turned up many times. The chain has TRBV20-1 and TRBJ1-2, with D perhaps matching TRBD1 (6 bases). This CDR3 region has 12 residues. Trimming took off 3 bases at V and 6 bases at J, with 11 bases between the two ends. From germline, CDR1 is DFQATT and CDR2 SNEGSKA (reference sequence). CDR3 in amino acids: CSASSRGNGYTF. The CDR3 coding sequence is TGCAGTGCTAGTAGCAGGGGTAATGGCTACACCTTC.

This clonotype has at least ten counts. The chain recombines TRBV29-1 with TRBJ1-1, with 7 bases identical to TRBD1. The CDR3 consists of 11 residues. The V gene end was trimmed by 6 bases and the J gene end by 4 bases; junction bases not matched to a gene: 2. CDR1 SQVTM and CDR2 ANQGSEA come from the germline V gene. Here the CDR3 reads CSVTGATEAFF. The CDR3 DNA sequence: TGCAGCGTCACAGGGGCCACTGAAGCTTTCTTT.

The chain links TRBV5-4 to TRBJ2-4; 10 bases fit TRBD2. The CDR3 has 17 residues. CDR1 is SGHNT, CDR2 YYREEE, per germline (reference sequence). The ends lost 3 bases at V and 3 bases at J; junction bases unmatched: 9. The CDR3: CASSSASGSQGKNIQYF. Written as DNA, the CDR3 is TGTGCCAGCAGCTCGGCTAGCGGGAGTCAGGGCAAAAACATTCAGTACTTC.

The chain links TRBV24-1 to TRBJ2-5; a possible D gene is TRBD2 (6 bases). CDR1 KGHDR and CDR2 SFDVKD come from the germline V gene. CDR3 length: 13 residues. With 4 bases removed from V and 5 bases from J, the gap between germline ends came to 10 bases. The CDR3 sequence is CATSEGRMETQYF. The CDR3 coding sequence is TGTGCCACCAGTGAGGGGAGGATGGAGACCCAGTACTTC.

This clonotype was counted between two and nine times. The V call is TRBV11-2, the J call TRBJ2-7, with D tentatively TRBD2 (6 bases). Trimming pared 5 bases from V and 3 bases from J, leaving 17 bases between. The CDR3 spans 15 residues. Germline V gene data show CDR1 as SGHAT and CDR2 as FQNNGV. The CDR3 sequence: CASSTTSSEGYEQYF. The CDR3 nucleotides read TGTGCCAGCAGCACTACATCTTCGGAGGGCTACGAGCAGTACTTC. The full variable domain, rest sourced from reference TRBV11-2 and TRBJ2-7, is EAGVAQSPRYKIIEKRQSVAFWCNPISGHATLYWYQQILGQGPKLLIQFQNNGVVDDSQLPKDRFSAERLKGVDSTLKIQPAKLEDSAVYLCASSTTSSEGYEQYFGPGTRLTVT.

This clonotype came up a few times. This chain uses TRBV11-2 with TRBJ2-3; D ambiguous. CDR3 length: 13 residues. V lost 2 bases and J 6 bases, leaving 9 bases between the germline ends. Germline lookup yields CDR1 SGHAT and CDR2 FQNNGV. CDR3 DNA sequence: TGTGCCAGCAGCTTACGGGTGAGGGATACGCAGTATTTT. This encodes CASSLRVRDTQYF.

The table lists this clonotype with many counts. The chain uses TRBV20-1 and TRBJ2-5; D might be TRBD1 or TRBD2, each matching 5 bases. Trimming cost V 6 bases and J 2 bases, with 16 bases left between them. The V gene's germline CDR1 is DFQATT and CDR2 SNEGSKA (reference sequence). The CDR3 is made up of 14 amino acids. CDR3 sequence: CSAPWGKTQETQYF. The CDR3, as DNA: TGCAGTGCCCCCTGGGGGAAGACACAAGAGACCCAGTACTTC.

This clonotype was counted many times. The chain's CDR3 is CSAGGTSGRTEQFF. As DNA, the CDR3 is TGCAGTGCAGGTGGGACTAGCGGGAGGACTGAGCAGTTCTTC. The chain couples TRBV20-1 to TRBJ2-1, with 15 bases identical to TRBD2. J gave up 9 bases and V 6 bases, and 6 bases lay outside the gene matches. Looked up from germline, CDR1 is DFQATT and CDR2 is SNEGSKA (reference sequence). The CDR3 covers 14 residues.

This clonotype has at least ten counts. The chain combines TRBV29-1 with TRBJ2-1; 11 nucleotides agree with TRBD2. J gave up 2 bases and V 7 bases, and 4 bases lay outside the gene matches. The CDR3 consists of 14 residues. From germline, CDR1 is SQVTM and CDR2 ANQGSEA. CDR3: CSAIAGGAYNEQFF. DNA for the CDR3: TGCAGCGCCATAGCGGGAGGGGCCTACAATGAGCAGTTCTTC.

This clonotype was seen ten or more times. The chain couples TRBV29-1 to TRBJ1-1; D remains unclear. This CDR3 comprises 12 residues. Germline CDR1 SQVTM, CDR2 ANQGSEA. Deletions cut 4 bases from V and 0 bases from J, with 6 bases between. The DNA for the CDR3 is TGCAGCGTTGGGTTCATGAACACTGAAGCTTTCTTT. Translated: CSVGFMNTEAFF.

This clonotype appeared many times. This sequence joins TRBV20-1 and TRBJ2-1, with unresolved D. The CDR3 loop spans 14 amino acids. Germline-derived CDR1 and CDR2 are DFQATT and SNEGSKA (reference sequence). The V end was cut by 1 base, the J end by 7 bases, with 14 bases between. CDR3 in DNA: TGCAGTGCTAGAGCCAGTCAGGTTACGAATGAGCAGTTCTTC. The encoded protein is CSARASQVTNEQFF.

Regarding this clonotype: A much larger clonotype is one base distant, so this may be a read error. The CDR3 nucleotides read TGTTCCAGCAGCTTAGTTACGGGGAATGAGCAGTTCTTC. Protein sequence: CSSSLVTGNEQFF. The chain joins TRBV7-2 to TRBJ2-1; possible D gene TRBD2, 5 bases. Germline V lookup: CDR1 SGHTA, CDR2 FQGNSA. The CDR3 is 13 amino acids.

This clonotype was detected ten times or more. The rearrangement joins TRBV12-3 or TRBV12-4 to TRBJ2-3; 10 nucleotides line up with TRBD2. Trimming at V came to 6 bases and at J to 2 bases, leaving 11 bases not matched to a gene. The CDR3 runs 17 residues. The CDR3 DNA reads as TGTGCCAGCAGATCCCCTCTAACTAGCGGGAACACAGATACGCAGTATTTT. This translates into CASRSPLTSGNTDTQYF.

The chain employs TRBV6-1 and TRBJ1-2; TRBD1 agrees at 7 bases. This CDR3 is 14 amino acids long. V lost 6 bases, J lost 4 bases, and 8 bases stayed unmatched. Germline V gene lookup returns CDR1 MNHNS and CDR2 SASEGT. The CDR3 DNA is TGTGCCAGCAGACTTGAGGGGGCGGCCTATGGCTACACCTTC. Translating gives CASRLEGAAYGYTF.

V usage is TRBV20-1 and J usage is TRBJ2-7; no definite D call. There are 15 residues in the CDR3. Germline values: CDR1 DFQATT, CDR2 SNEGSKA (reference sequence). With 6 bases removed from V and 3 bases from J, the gap between germline ends came to 21 bases. The CDR3 nucleotides are TGCAGTGCATTTTCAGCGTTAGAGGCTAACTACGAGCAGTACTTC. It yields the protein CSAFSALEANYEQYF.

This clonotype was counted at least ten times. CDR3 nucleotides: TGTGCCAGCAGCCAAGTTCCAGGTGCCGGGGAGCTGTTTTTT. This sequence encodes CASSQVPGAGELFF. The V gene is TRBV3-1, the J gene TRBJ2-2; no clear D. The germline V gene has CDR1 LGHDT and CDR2 YNNKEL (reference sequence). The CDR3 length is 14 residues. V dropped 1 base and J dropped 6 bases, with 9 bases sitting between them.